The 23 T cell receptor beta chains below were found in one sample sequenced in a study of cytomegalovirus exposure and HLA in healthy donors (dated by TCRdb to between 2016 and 2019). The method behind the library was the immunoSEQ multiplex PCR assay. A mixture of 60 forward primers for TCR Vbeta segments and 13 reverse primers for TCR Jbeta segments was used in the multiplex PCR. Drawn from immuneACCESS, this table holds only the in-frame rearrangements with V and J called that TCRdb kept. Clones are partly lost; checked studies trace under half to an unresolved V gene and leave the rest unexplained. The table for this sample lists 170,000 or so clones; 70% to 80% of them were counted only once. About 1.5% of the sample lies in the top ten. The sequencing input was PBMCs. The receptors originated from a woman in her 30s in good health and CMV-seropositive.

The genes are TRBV5-1 and TRBJ1-5; D is uncertain. In germline, CDR1 is SGHRS, CDR2 YFSETQ. The CDR3 is made up of 11 amino acids. The V gene lost 5 bases and the J gene lost 4 bases, with 4 bases spanning the gap. Written as DNA, the CDR3 is TGCGCCAGCAGACTTAATCAGCCCCAGCATTTT. This sequence encodes CASRLNQPQHF.

The gene calls are TRBV7-2 and TRBJ2-1, with 10 bases aligning to TRBD2. CDR1 is SGHTA and CDR2 is FQGNSA in the germline V gene. After removal of 4 bases from V and 3 bases from J, the junction contained 3 bases not matched to a gene. This CDR3 has 15 amino acids. The CDR3 here is CASSSASGSYNEQFF. The CDR3 nucleotides read TGTGCCAGCAGCTCCGCTAGCGGGAGCTACAATGAGCAGTTCTTC.

About this clone itself: At one end, the junction sequence differs from germline, possibly due to a read error. The rearrangement joins TRBV19 to TRBJ1-5, with TRBD1 matching 9 bases. CDR1 is LNHDA and CDR2 is SQIVND in the germline V gene (reference sequence). The CDR3 covers 16 residues. The CDR3 DNA reads as TGTGCCAGTAGTTGGGGGACAGGGTTAAGCAAGCAGCCCCAGCATTTT. Amino acids: CASSWGTGLSKQPQHF.

The sample holds a few counts of this clone. The rearrangement links TRBV30 to TRBJ1-1, with 7 bases matching TRBD1. The V gene's germline CDR1 is GTSNPN and CDR2 SVGIG (reference sequence). This CDR3 has 13 amino acids. The junction had 6 bases not matched to a gene; V was cut back by 4 bases and J by 4 bases. CDR3 DNA: TGTGCCTGGATAAGGGCAGGGGGCACTGAAGCTTTCTTT. It specifies CAWIRAGGTEAFF.

The rearrangement uses TRBV18 and TRBJ2-7; 8 bases map to TRBD1. This CDR3 comprises 11 residues. Germline CDR1 reads KGHSH; CDR2 reads LQKENI. J was trimmed by 7 bases and V by 4 bases; bases with no gene match: 0. CDR3 amino acids: CASSRQGEQYF. DNA of the CDR3: TGTGCCAGCTCACGACAGGGGGAGCAGTACTTC.

This chain connects TRBV29-1 to TRBJ2-7; 14 bases match TRBD2. CDR3 length: 15 residues. Trimming at V came to 7 bases and at J to 3 bases, leaving 8 bases not matched to a gene. CDR1 and CDR2 (germline): SQVTM, ANQGSEA. The CDR3, as DNA: TGCAGCGCCGCCCGACTAGCGGGAGGGAACTACGAGCAGTACTTC. Protein product: CSAARLAGGNYEQYF.

V and J are TRBV4-2 and TRBJ1-3, with D unresolved. The CDR3 extends over 16 amino acids. V lost 1 base to trimming and J lost 0 bases, with 10 bases between them. Per germline, CDR1 LGHNA and CDR2 YNFKEQ. The CDR3, as DNA: TGTGCCAGCAGCCAAGTTGGGGAGAGCTCTGGAAACACCATATATTTT. It yields the protein CASSQVGESSGNTIYF.

The J gene is TRBJ2-5, the V gene TRBV6-1; 11 bases are shared with TRBD2. The end of the DNA aligns better with TRBJ2-7, so the J call may be wrong. The CDR3 covers 14 residues. Germline V gene data show CDR1 as MNHNS and CDR2 as SASEGT. In nucleotides, the CDR3 is TGTGCCAGCAGTGGGACTAGCGGGTACTACGAGCAGTACTTC. Residues: CASSGTSGYYEQYF.

V is TRBV6-1 and J is TRBJ2-7; 10 bases are shared with TRBD2. The V gene end was trimmed by 2 bases and the J gene end by 4 bases; junction bases not matched to a gene: 8. The germline V gene has CDR1 MNHNS and CDR2 SASEGT. This CDR3 contains 16 residues. The CDR3 coding sequence is TGTGCCAGCAGTGAACAAGCTAGCGGGAGTTATTACGAGCAGTACTTC. Amino acid sequence: CASSEQASGSYYEQYF.

V and J are TRBV6-5 and TRBJ2-7; 8 bases are a match to TRBD2. V lost 0 bases and J lost 2; bases outside the gene matches: 3. Germline values: CDR1 MNHEY, CDR2 SVGAGI. This CDR3 contains 15 residues. The CDR3 is CASSYSTGGAYEQYF. In DNA form, the CDR3 reads TGTGCCAGCAGTTACTCGACGGGAGGGGCCTACGAGCAGTACTTC.

For this clone: Germline and junction disagree at one end, which may indicate a read error. V is TRBV4-2 and J is TRBJ1-4, with 7 bases identical to TRBD1. This CDR3 region has 16 residues. Germline V gene lookup returns CDR1 LGHNA and CDR2 YNFKEQ. CDR3 sequence: CASNQDSDRDNEKLFF. In DNA form, the CDR3 reads TGTGCCAGCAACCAAGATTCAGACAGGGACAATGAAAAACTGTTTTTT.

The J gene is TRBJ2-2, the V gene TRBV7-8, with 10 bases aligning to TRBD2. V trimming: 5 bases; J trimming: 2 bases; junction bases outside the gene matches: 5. The CDR3 is made up of 16 amino acids. Germline V gene data show CDR1 as SGHVS and CDR2 as FQNEAQ. The CDR3 is CASSLRTSGNTGELFF. As DNA, the CDR3 is TGTGCCAGCAGCCTCCGGACTAGCGGAAACACCGGGGAGCTGTTTTTT.

The chain carries TRBV19 and TRBJ2-6; the match to TRBD1 covers 9 bases. Germline values: CDR1 LNHDA, CDR2 SQIVND (reference sequence). The CDR3 spans 16 residues. J lost 0 bases, V lost 6 bases, and 3 bases had no gene match. The chain's CDR3 is CASRDRGSSGANVLTF. In nucleotides, the CDR3 is TGTGCCAGTAGGGACAGGGGTAGCTCTGGGGCCAACGTCCTGACTTTC.

CDR3 amino acids: CASSLSREGINEQFF. DNA of the CDR3: TGCGCCAGCAGTCTTTCGCGGGAGGGGATCAATGAGCAGTTCTTC. The V and J genes are TRBV10-1 and TRBJ2-1; 9 bases fit TRBD2. This CDR3 is 15 amino acids long. V shed 5 bases, J shed 6 bases, and the junction held 8 bases outside the gene matches. CDR1 WNHNN and CDR2 SYGVQD come from the germline V gene (reference sequence).

The chain recombines TRBV5-6 with TRBJ2-7; TRBD2 matches at 14 bases. Germline V gene sequence: CDR1 SGHDT, CDR2 YYEEEE. The CDR3 has 17 amino acids. After removal of 3 bases from V and 5 bases from J, the junction contained 10 bases not matched to a gene. The DNA for the CDR3 is TGTGCCAGCAGCTGGGGGCCGGGACTAGCGGGAGTCAACGAGCAGTACTTC. Translated: CASSWGPGLAGVNEQYF.

The chain uses TRBV11-2 and TRBJ2-7; maybe TRBD1 (7 bases). This CDR3 is built from 12 residues. Germline V gene sequence: CDR1 SGHAT, CDR2 FQNNGV. Trimming left V 5 bases short and J 6 bases short, with 11 bases between. The CDR3 DNA sequence: TGTGCCAGCAGCGCGGGGACAGCCGAGCAGTACTTC. Protein product: CASSAGTAEQYF.

The chain is built from TRBV27 and TRBJ2-2, with TRBD1 matching over 8 bases. The CDR3 length is 16 residues. V was clipped by 6 bases and J by 6 bases; unmatched bases: 12. CDR1 and CDR2 from the germline V gene are MNHEY and SMNVEV (reference sequence). The CDR3 loop reads CASSDGGQGISGELFF. The CDR3 DNA is TGTGCCAGCAGCGACGGAGGACAGGGAATATCCGGGGAGCTGTTTTTT.

V and J are TRBV28 and TRBJ2-7; TRBD2 aligns across 7 bases. CDR1 and CDR2 from the germline V gene are MDHEN and SYDVKM. The CDR3 sequence is 13 residues long. V lost 3 bases and J lost 6; bases outside the gene matches: 5. CDR3 region: CASSFRSGTEQYF. The CDR3 region has the DNA TGTGCCAGCAGTTTCCGGAGCGGGACCGAGCAGTACTTC.

The J gene is TRBJ1-1, the V gene TRBV19; TRBD1 is a possible D gene (6 bases). CDR3 length: 14 residues. V dropped 1 base and J dropped 4 bases, with 10 bases sitting between them. Germline V lookup: CDR1 LNHDA, CDR2 SQIVND (reference sequence). CDR3 amino acids: CASSIGQVGTEAFF. CDR3 nucleotides: TGTGCCAGTAGTATAGGACAGGTTGGCACTGAAGCTTTCTTT.

The V gene is TRBV6-6, the J gene TRBJ2-2; no definite D call. V was pared by 7 bases and J by 1 base, with 7 bases between. The germline gives CDR1 MNHNY, CDR2 SVGAGI (reference sequence). CDR3 length equals 13 residues. CDR3 sequence: CASTLGNTGELFF. DNA of the CDR3: TGTGCCAGCACCCTAGGGAACACCGGGGAGCTGTTTTTT.

The rearrangement uses TRBV7-2 and TRBJ2-3, with 7 bases aligning to TRBD2. V lost 6 bases and J lost 5; bases outside the gene matches: 8. Per germline, CDR1 SGHTA and CDR2 FQGNSA. The CDR3 runs to 14 residues. The CDR3 loop reads CASRLGLVRDTQYF. In DNA form, the CDR3 reads TGTGCCAGCAGACTTGGACTAGTTCGAGATACGCAGTATTTT.

This clone has just one count. The chain has TRBV13 and TRBJ2-7; TRBD1 might be the D (6 bases). Trimming stripped 5 bases from V and 5 bases from J, with 10 bases between. The CDR3 spans 12 residues. Germline CDR1 PRHDT, CDR2 FYEKMQ (reference sequence). The CDR3 loop reads CASSETGNEQYF. CDR3 in DNA: TGTGCCAGCAGCGAAACAGGGAACGAGCAGTACTTC. The full variable domain, completed using reference TRBV13 and TRBJ2-7, is AAGVIQSPRHLIKEKRETATLKCYPIPRHDTVYWYQQGPGQDPQFLISFYEKMQSDKGSIPDRFSAQQFSDYHSELNMSSLELGDSALYFCASSETGNEQYFGPGTRLTVT.

As regards this clone: Different DNA sequences within this sample yield the same CDR3. J is TRBJ2-1 and V is TRBV5-1, with TRBD2 identical over 10 bases. J lost 7 bases, V lost 0 bases, and 4 bases had no gene match. CDR3 size: 15 residues. Germline CDR1 SGHRS, CDR2 YFSETQ. The CDR3 loop reads CASSLEASGSNEQFF. The CDR3 nucleotides are TGCGCCAGCAGCTTGGAGGCTAGCGGGAGTAATGAGCAGTTCTTC.